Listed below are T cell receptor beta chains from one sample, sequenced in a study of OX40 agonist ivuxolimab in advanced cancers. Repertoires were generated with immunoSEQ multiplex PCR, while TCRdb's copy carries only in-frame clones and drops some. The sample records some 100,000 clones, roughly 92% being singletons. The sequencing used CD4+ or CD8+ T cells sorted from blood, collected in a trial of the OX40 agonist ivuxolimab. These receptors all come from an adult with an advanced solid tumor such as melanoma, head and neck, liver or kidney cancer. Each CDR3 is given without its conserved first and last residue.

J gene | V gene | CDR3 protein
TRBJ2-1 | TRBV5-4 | AILYDSYNEQF
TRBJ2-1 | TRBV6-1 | ASSGHATPSPTEEQF
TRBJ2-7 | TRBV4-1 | ASSQGFAPYEQY
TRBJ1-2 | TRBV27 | ASSPGRSNYGYT
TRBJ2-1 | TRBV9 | ASSVGGAGREQF
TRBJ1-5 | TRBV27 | ASSVRWDQPQH
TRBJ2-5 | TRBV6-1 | ASSESRTSGIGETQY
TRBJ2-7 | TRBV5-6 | ASSLGGYEQY
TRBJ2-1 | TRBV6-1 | ASSEAFDNEQF
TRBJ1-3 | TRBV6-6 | ATAYGNTIY
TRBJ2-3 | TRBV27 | ASTGTSASSTDTQY
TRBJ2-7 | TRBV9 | ASSPGARGLPYEQY
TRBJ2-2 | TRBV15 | ATSRDYQGSNTGELF
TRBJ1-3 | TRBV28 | ASSSQGTGNTIY
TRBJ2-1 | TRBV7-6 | ASSTGLVHNEQF
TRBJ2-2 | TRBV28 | ASSLAPGGGTGELF
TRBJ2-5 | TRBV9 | ASSVRELETQY
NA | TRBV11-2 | ASSFGTDYEQY
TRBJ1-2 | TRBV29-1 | SVPLRDLGRYGYT
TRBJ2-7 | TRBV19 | ASSASGSSYEQY
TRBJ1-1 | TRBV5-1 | ASTLGGTVYMNTEAF
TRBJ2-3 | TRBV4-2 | ASSQEVGTYTDTQY
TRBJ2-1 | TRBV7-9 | ASSTGPGNEQF
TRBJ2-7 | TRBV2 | ASSDEGTGGIHEQY
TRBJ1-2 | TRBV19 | ASSISLRTGGAYGYT
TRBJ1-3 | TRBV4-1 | ASSLQGFSGNTIY